The rows below give T cell receptor beta chains drawn from one sample of a study of T cell responses to AZD1222 COVID-19 vaccine. Measured with immunoSEQ multiplex PCR; TCRdb has only the in-frame clones, and not every one. In the table there are some 120,000 clones, 90% of which are singletons. Sequenced material: peripheral blood, taken on day 0 of AZD1222 vaccination. Receptors originate from an adult in good health. Each CDR3 is given with its conserved first and last residue. A D gene is named only where the DNA matches it firmly. Some rows have no size entry. The others give once, few or many, or a class for an expanded clone.

j_call | d_call | clone_size | v_call | cdr3_aa | cdr3_nt
TRBJ2-1 | - | once | TRBV28 | CASSALYNEQFF | TGTGCCAGCAGTGCCCTTTACAATGAGCAGTTCTTC
TRBJ2-1 | TRBD2 | - | TRBV7-8 | CASSSVAGVEQFF | TGTGCCAGCAGCTCGGTCGCGGGAGTGGAGCAGTTCTTC
TRBJ1-3 | - | - | TRBV15 | CATSRESGPGNTIYF | TGTGCCACCAGCAGAGAGTCAGGGCCCGGAAACACCATATATTTT
TRBJ1-2 | TRBD1 | - | TRBV7-8 | CASSVTGGAYGYTF | TGTGCCAGCAGCGTTACAGGGGGCGCCTATGGCTACACCTTC
TRBJ1-2 | - | - | TRBV7-9 | CASSLGGLGYGYTF | TGTGCCAGCAGCTTAGGGGGCTTGGGCTATGGCTACACCTTC
TRBJ1-2 | TRBD1 | - | TRBV28 | CASSSDRGIDGYTF | TGTGCCAGCAGTTCCGACAGGGGGATCGACGGCTACACCTTC
TRBJ1-1 | - | - | TRBV28 | CASSVGSQRNTEAFF | TGTGCCAGCAGTGTCGGGTCACAGCGGAACACTGAAGCTTTCTTT
TRBJ1-5 | - | - | TRBV24-1 | CATSDRTPNQPQHF | TGTGCCACCAGTGATCGGACCCCTAATCAGCCCCAGCATTTT
TRBJ1-3 | - | - | TRBV3-1/TRBV3-2 | CASSQGAGMRGNTIYF | TGTGCCAGCAGCCAAGGCGCAGGGATGAGGGGAAACACCATATATTTT
TRBJ2-7 | - | - | TRBV11-2 | CASSLMWSGTHEQYF | TGTGCCAGCAGCTTAATGTGGAGCGGAACCCACGAGCAGTACTTC
TRBJ2-7 | - | - | TRBV5-1 | CASSRDGAYEQYF | TGCGCCAGCAGCCGGGACGGAGCCTACGAGCAGTACTTC
TRBJ2-6 | - | - | TRBV6-5 | CASSPASGANVLTF | TGTGCCAGCAGTCCTGCATCTGGGGCCAACGTCCTGACTTTC
TRBJ1-4 | - | - | TRBV5-6 | CASSSQGQGSEKLFF | TGTGCCAGCAGCTCCCAGGGCCAGGGGAGTGAAAAACTGTTTTTT
TRBJ2-5 | - | - | TRBV28 | CASSLRDTVLRETQYF | TGTGCCAGCAGTTTAAGGGACACCGTCCTGCGAGAGACCCAGTACTTC
TRBJ2-1 | TRBD1 | - | TRBV19 | CASSIEGQQDPYEQFF | TGTGCCAGTAGTATAGAGGGACAGCAAGATCCCTATGAGCAGTTCTTC
TRBJ1-5 | - | - | TRBV7-2 | CASSLGDGNQPQHF | TGTGCCAGCAGCTTAGGTGATGGCAATCAGCCCCAGCATTTT
TRBJ2-7 | TRBD2 | - | TRBV7-8 | CASSLGRVRQYEQYF | TGTGCCAGCAGCTTGGGGAGGGTAAGACAGTACGAGCAGTACTTC
TRBJ2-7 | - | - | TRBV27 | CASSAQGGGFYEQYF | TGTGCCAGCAGTGCACAAGGAGGGGGTTTCTACGAGCAGTACTTC
TRBJ2-3 | TRBD2 | - | TRBV27 | CASSSIGVAGFTDTQYF | TGTGCCAGCAGCTCCATTGGAGTAGCGGGGTTCACAGATACGCAGTATTTT
TRBJ2-7 | - | - | TRBV18 | CASSTSSYEQYF | TGTGCCAGCTCAACGAGCTCCTACGAGCAGTACTTC
TRBJ2-1 | TRBD2 | - | TRBV9 | CASSVDSGGYNEQFF | TGTGCCAGCAGCGTAGATAGCGGGGGCTACAATGAGCAGTTCTTC
TRBJ2-5 | - | - | TRBV18 | CASSPLHGETQYF | TGTGCCAGCTCACCACTGCACGGAGAGACCCAGTACTTC
TRBJ2-7 | TRBD2 | - | TRBV28 | CASSPAGGPVEQYF | TGTGCCAGCAGTCCAGCGGGAGGGCCCGTCGAGCAGTACTTC
TRBJ2-6 | - | - | TRBV10-3 | CAIRTRATGANVLTF | TGTGCCATCAGAACTCGGGCAACCGGGGCCAACGTCCTGACTTTC
TRBJ2-3 | TRBD2 | - | TRBV2 | CASSELAGVDTQYF | TGTGCCAGCAGTGAACTAGCGGGAGTCGATACGCAGTATTTT
TRBJ2-7 | TRBD1 | - | TRBV12-3/TRBV12-4 | CASSFQGAHEQYF | TGTGCCAGCAGTTTCCAGGGGGCCCACGAGCAGTACTTC
TRBJ2-3 | - | - | TRBV5-4 | CASSLGQNTDTQYF | TGTGCCAGCAGCTTAGGACAGAACACAGATACGCAGTATTTT
TRBJ1-1 | - | - | TRBV7-9 | CASSQRQNTEAFF | TGTGCCAGCAGCCAGCGACAGAACACTGAAGCTTTCTTT
TRBJ1-1 | TRBD1 | - | TRBV2 | CASSETGGLNTEAFF | TGTGCCAGCAGTGAGACAGGGGGCCTGAACACTGAAGCTTTCTTT
TRBJ2-3 | TRBD1 | - | TRBV19 | CASSDRGGDTQYF | TGTGCCAGTAGTGACAGGGGAGGAGATACGCAGTATTTT
TRBJ1-3 | - | few | TRBV5-8 | CASSLTGNTIYF | TGTGCCAGCAGCTTAACTGGAAACACCATATATTTT
TRBJ1-1 | TRBD1 | - | TRBV6-1 | CASSESGTGGRAFF | TGTGCCAGCAGTGAATCTGGGACAGGGGGGAGAGCTTTCTTT
TRBJ2-7 | TRBD1 | - | TRBV5-1 | CASSWDRLYEQYF | TGCGCCAGCAGCTGGGACAGGCTCTACGAGCAGTACTTC